The TCR beta chain described here comes from a study of T-cell memory formation after mild COVID-19. About the research overall: Across donors, TCR clusters were largely donor specific.

This clonotype has more than one count but fewer than ten. The antigen remains unidentified. The V end was cut by 6 bases, the J end by 0 bases, with 8 bases between. This CDR3 region has 14 residues. Germline CDR1 is SNHLY and CDR2 is FYNNEI. TCRdb used MiXCR to reprocess the 5' RACE reads, holding one entry per CDR3 protein. Seen here are about 110,000 distinct CDR3 sequences, 18% observed once, and the top ten hold less than 6%. Study outcomes and limitations: Later expanders leaned CD4+, whereas clones that contracted between day 15 and 85 were balanced CD4/CD8.

This rearrangement joins TRBV2 to TRBJ2-2; D is undetermined. The sequence was collected from a man between 18 and 29 years old who had mild COVID-19 (a few samples of this study predate the infection). Cell type and time point are not known. The sample consisted of PBMCs or a T cell subset sorted from them (not recorded which). CDR3 region: CASRGLANTGELFF. The CDR3 nucleotides are TGTGCCAGCAGGGGTCTGGCGAACACCGGGGAGCTGTTTTTT.